The 24 T cell receptor beta chains below come from one sample, sequenced in a study of regulatory T cells in long-lasting Graves disease. This sample's time point: newly diagnosed GD, antithyroid drugs for less than 3 months. Isolated PBMC RNA provided the starting material for the TCR library. Assembly of TCR beta libraries relied on iRepertoire HTBI primers together with Arm-PCR of CDR3 regions. Using its own MiXCR run on the multiplex PCR reads, TCRdb lists one record per CDR3 protein. The data hold hundreds of thousands of distinct CDR3 sequences, with under 20% observed a single time. This same sample was also taken into another study, of T cells in Graves' hyperthyroidism and ophthalmopathy.

The source material was peripheral blood mononuclear cells (PBMCs), sampled at new diagnosis, from a patient treated with antithyroid drugs. These TCRs come from a woman aged 25-40 years with Graves disease.

This clonotype showed up many times. The V gene is TRBV20-1, the J gene TRBJ1-6; a weak D match, TRBD1 (5 bases). Trimming took off 3 bases at V and 8 bases at J, with 14 bases between the two ends. CDR3 length: 14 residues. CDR1 is DFQATT, CDR2 SNEGSKA, per germline (reference sequence). The CDR3 DNA is TGCAGTGCTAGGGTGGAACAGGTTCATTCACCCCTCCACTTT. Protein: CSARVEQVHSPLHF.

V gene TRBV19 combines with J gene TRBJ2-1, with 9 nucleotides matching TRBD2. V was clipped by 3 bases and J by 7 bases; unmatched bases: 4. The CDR3 is 14 amino acids. Germline values: CDR1 LNHDA, CDR2 SQIVND (reference sequence). DNA of the CDR3: TGTGCCAGTAGTATTATTACTAGCGGGAATGAGCAGTTCTTC. Its translation: CASSIITSGNEQFF.

This clonotype was recorded many times. The V call is TRBV28, the J call TRBJ2-7, with 8 bases fitting TRBD2. This CDR3 is built from 15 residues. With V trimmed by 6 bases and J by 2 bases, 9 bases remained unmatched. In germline, CDR1 is MDHEN, CDR2 SYDVKM. The CDR3, as DNA: TGTGCCAGCAGGGATAGCGGGAAGACCCCCTACGAGCAGTACTTC. Protein product: CASRDSGKTPYEQYF.

This clonotype has only a few counts. The genes are TRBV7-3 and TRBJ2-1, with unresolved D. V was shortened by 4 bases and J by 5 bases, with 21 bases between the two germline ends. The germline gives CDR1 SGHTA, CDR2 FQGTGA. This CDR3 comprises 17 residues. The CDR3 DNA reads TGTGCCAGCAGCTCCGGTCCTTCAGCTGATCCCGACAATGAGCAGTTCTTC. It yields the protein CASSSGPSADPDNEQFF.

The rearrangement links TRBV6-2 or TRBV6-3 to TRBJ2-7; the match to TRBD2 covers 7 bases. This CDR3 spans 16 amino acids. CDR1 and CDR2 from the germline V gene are MNHEY and SVGEGT. With 5 bases clipped from V and 2 bases from J, the junction kept 12 bases outside the gene matches. The CDR3 nucleotides are TGTGCCAGCAGTAGATCTAGGCTAGCGGATACCTACGAGCAGTACTTC. Translation gives CASSRSRLADTYEQYF.

This clonotype was observed a handful of times. J is TRBJ1-2 and V is TRBV28; weak D call: TRBD1 (5 bases). Germline V gene sequence: CDR1 MDHEN, CDR2 SYDVKM. V was shortened by 5 bases and J by 8 bases, with 12 bases between the two germline ends. The CDR3 loop spans 12 amino acids. The CDR3 DNA reads as TGTGCCAGCAGTACGGGGGTGGAGGGCTACACCTTC. Protein product: CASSTGVEGYTF.

This clonotype has a count of ten or more. The chain uses TRBV7-2 and TRBJ2-3; D ambiguous. This CDR3 contains 16 residues. Trimming shortened V by 2 bases and J by 0 bases, and 12 bases separated the two germline ends. Germline values: CDR1 SGHTA, CDR2 FQGNSA. The CDR3 coding sequence is TGTGCCAGCAGCTTATTCGGCTACGGGAGCACAGATACGCAGTATTTT. Residues: CASSLFGYGSTDTQYF.

The chain uses TRBV24-1 and TRBJ2-1; TRBD2 agrees at 11 bases. Per germline, CDR1 KGHDR and CDR2 SFDVKD. V was clipped by 4 bases and J by 3 bases; unmatched bases: 4. This CDR3 region has 16 residues. The CDR3 DNA is TGTGCCACCAGTGACGCACTAGCGGGGGTCTACAATGAGCAGTTCTTC. This sequence encodes CATSDALAGVYNEQFF.

The CDR3 loop is CASSFRGGQPQHF. The CDR3 nucleotides are TGTGCCAGCAGCTTCAGGGGAGGTCAGCCCCAGCATTTT. The gene calls are TRBV5-5 and TRBJ1-5; D is possibly TRBD1 (6 bases). V was cut by 2 bases and J by 6 bases, with 9 bases left in between. The CDR3 runs to 13 residues. Looked up from germline, CDR1 is SGHKS and CDR2 is YYEKEE (reference sequence).

This clonotype was recorded at least ten times. The chain combines TRBV18 with TRBJ1-1; D remains ambiguous. The ends were cut back, 6 bases at V and 2 bases at J, with 19 bases in the middle. CDR3 size: 16 residues. Germline V lookup: CDR1 KGHSH, CDR2 LQKENI. The CDR3 nucleotides are TGTGCCAGCTCCGACCATCCTCGGACGGTAAACACTGAAGCTTTCTTT. Its protein product is CASSDHPRTVNTEAFF.

On this clonotype itself: A much bigger clone sits one base away, suggesting this may be a read error. V gene TRBV12-3 or TRBV12-4 combines with J gene TRBJ1-5; D remains unclear. Trimming pared 3 bases from V and 9 bases from J, leaving 9 bases between. The CDR3 loop spans 12 amino acids. The CDR3 DNA reads TGTGCCAGCAGTTTTTTGGAAAGGCCCCAGCATTTT. It translates to CASSFLERPQHF.

This clonotype came up many times. The gene calls are TRBV30 and TRBJ1-3; D is uncertain. Germline CDR1 is GTSNPN and CDR2 is SVGIG (reference sequence). The CDR3 extends over 15 amino acids. V lost 0 bases, J lost 7 bases, and 16 bases lay in between. The chain's CDR3 is CAWSVRHKSVNTIYF. CDR3 nucleotide sequence: TGTGCCTGGAGTGTACGACATAAATCAGTTAACACCATATATTTT.

This chain links TRBV29-1 with TRBJ2-7; TRBD2 agrees at 14 bases. Germline CDR1 and CDR2: SQVTM and ANQGSEA. This CDR3 is 15 amino acids long. Losses at the gene ends were 5 bases for V and 3 bases for J; bases not matched to a gene: 6. The CDR3 is CSVTGLAGGHYEQYF. The CDR3 nucleotides are TGCAGCGTTACCGGACTAGCGGGAGGCCACTACGAGCAGTACTTC.

The chain joins TRBV15 to TRBJ1-2; TRBD1 agrees at 7 bases. CDR3 length equals 14 residues. Looked up from germline, CDR1 is LNHNV and CDR2 is YYDKDF (reference sequence). The V segment lost 5 bases and the J segment 4 bases; nucleotides outside the gene matches: 7. CDR3 sequence reads: CATSGGTVPYGYTF. As DNA, the CDR3 is TGTGCCACCAGCGGGGGGACAGTACCCTATGGCTACACCTTC. The complete variable domain, with remaining parts taken from reference TRBV15 and TRBJ1-2, reads DAMVIQNPRYQVTQFGKPVTLSCSQTLNHNVMYWYQQKSSQAPKLLFHYYDKDFNNEADTPDNFQSRRPNTSFCFLDIRSPGLGDTAMYLCATSGGTVPYGYTFGSGTRLTVV.

This clonotype has a count of ten or more. The chain recombines TRBV27 with TRBJ2-7; 8 nucleotides align to TRBD2. The CDR3 length is 15 residues. Looked up from germline, CDR1 is MNHEY and CDR2 is SMNVEV (reference sequence). The V segment lost 0 bases and the J segment 5 bases; nucleotides outside the gene matches: 6. CDR3 bases: TGTGCCAGCAGTTTATCTGGCGGGAGGCCCCACGAGCAGTACTTC. This gives the protein CASSLSGGRPHEQYF.

V is TRBV7-3 and J is TRBJ2-2; a possible D gene is TRBD1 (6 bases). V dropped 4 bases and J dropped 6 bases, with 9 bases sitting between them. The length of the CDR3 is 13 residues. Germline assignment: CDR1 SGHTA and CDR2 FQGTGA. DNA of the CDR3: TGTGCCAGCAGCTACAGGGTTCCCGGGGAGCTGTTTTTT. Translating it yields CASSYRVPGELFF.

The chain has TRBV6-1 and TRBJ1-3; D gene ambiguous. This CDR3 is 17 amino acids long. With 1 base removed from V and 4 bases from J, the gap between germline ends came to 17 bases. Germline V CDR1 and CDR2: MNHNS, SASEGT. The CDR3 nucleotides are TGTGCCAGCAGTGAAGACATAACAGTCAGGTCCGGAAACACCATATATTTT. This gives the protein CASSEDITVRSGNTIYF.

This clonotype was found many times. The V gene is TRBV6-1, the J gene TRBJ1-5; 10 positions agree with TRBD1. The V gene end was trimmed by 8 bases and the J gene end by 5 bases; junction bases not matched to a gene: 3. The CDR3 runs to 13 residues. From germline, CDR1 is MNHNS and CDR2 SASEGT. CDR3 protein: CASGGQGDQPQHF. The CDR3 DNA reads TGTGCCAGCGGAGGACAGGGGGATCAGCCCCAGCATTTT.

This sequence joins TRBV29-1 and TRBJ2-5; 8 bases line up with TRBD2. Trimming cost V 8 bases and J 5 bases; bases outside gene matches: 10. The germline CDR1 and CDR2 sequences are SQVTM and ANQGSEA. This CDR3 is 13 amino acids long. In nucleotides, the CDR3 is TGCAGCACGCTATCGGGAGGGCGGGAGACCCAGTACTTC. As protein: CSTLSGGRETQYF.

In its sample, this clonotype was seen many times. This rearrangement joins TRBV6-2 or TRBV6-3 to TRBJ2-3; possible D gene TRBD2, 6 bases. This CDR3 has 15 residues. V shed 2 bases and J shed 6 bases, with 15 bases lying between them. Germline lookup yields CDR1 MNHEY and CDR2 SVGEGT. The CDR3 sequence is CASSYEAGSGDTQYF. The CDR3 region has the DNA TGTGCCAGCAGTTACGAGGCGGGAAGTGGTGATACGCAGTATTTT.

V usage is TRBV5-6 and J usage is TRBJ2-1; 7 bases fit TRBD1. J lost 4 bases, V lost 1 base, and 5 bases had no gene match. The CDR3 spans 15 residues. CDR1 is SGHDT and CDR2 is YYEEEE in the germline V gene. The DNA of the CDR3 is TGTGCCAGCAGCTTGAGGCGACAGGGATACAATGAGCAGTTCTTC. Its translation is CASSLRRQGYNEQFF.

Ten or more counts support this clonotype. The genes are TRBV7-3 and TRBJ1-6, with D hard to call. V lost 2 bases and J 10 bases, leaving 12 bases between the germline ends. Germline V CDR1 and CDR2: SGHTA, FQGTGA. The CDR3 has 14 residues. Written as DNA, the CDR3 is TGTGCCAGCAGCTTATCCGGGCTCGGCTCACCCCTCCACTTT. Its translation is CASSLSGLGSPLHF. Supplemented by reference TRBV7-3 and TRBJ1-6, the full variable domain reads GAGVSQTPSNKVTEKGKYVELRCDPISGHTALYWYRQSLGQGPEFLIYFQGTGAADDSGLPNDRFFAVRPEGSVSTLKIQRTERGDSAVYLCASSLSGLGSPLHFGNGTRLTVT.

This clonotype was found a few times. V is TRBV9 and J is TRBJ2-3; no reliable D call. V lost 4 bases and J 4 bases, leaving 16 bases between the germline ends. CDR1 is SGDLS and CDR2 is YYNGEE in the germline V gene. CDR3 length: 15 amino acids. CDR3 nucleotide sequence: TGTGCCAGCAGCCCACGACTCGTGGGCGCAGATACGCAGTATTTT. It is translated as CASSPRLVGADTQYF.

This clonotype was picked up a small number of times. The J gene is TRBJ2-1, the V gene TRBV7-9, with 12 bases identical to TRBD2. The CDR3 consists of 16 residues. Germline assignment: CDR1 SEHNR and CDR2 FQNEAQ (reference sequence). Unmatched junction bases numbered 3, after V lost 1 base and J lost 5 bases. The CDR3 DNA is TGTGCCAGCAGCTTAGTCGGACTAGCGGGAAACAATGAGCAGTTCTTC. This sequence encodes CASSLVGLAGNNEQFF.